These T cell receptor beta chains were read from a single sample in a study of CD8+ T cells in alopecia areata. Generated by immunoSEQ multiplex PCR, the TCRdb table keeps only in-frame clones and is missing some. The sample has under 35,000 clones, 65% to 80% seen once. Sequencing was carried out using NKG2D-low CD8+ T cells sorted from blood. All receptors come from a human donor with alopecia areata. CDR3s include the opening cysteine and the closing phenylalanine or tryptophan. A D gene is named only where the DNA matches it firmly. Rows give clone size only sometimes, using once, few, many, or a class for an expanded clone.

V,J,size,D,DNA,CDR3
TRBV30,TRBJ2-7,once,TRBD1,TGTGCCTGGAGCACCGGGACAGGGGACCCCTACGAGCAGTACTTC,CAWSTGTGDPYEQYF
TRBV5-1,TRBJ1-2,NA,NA,TGCGCCAGCAGCTACACAGGAGGGGATGGCTACACCTTC,CASSYTGGDGYTF
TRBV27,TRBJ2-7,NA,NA,TGTGCCAGCAGTTACCCAGGGGAGACCTACGAGCAGTACTTC,CASSYPGETYEQYF
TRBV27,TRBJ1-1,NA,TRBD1,TGTGCCACCTACGGACAGGGGAGCACTGAAGCTTTCTTT,CATYGQGSTEAFF
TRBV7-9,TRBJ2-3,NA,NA,TGTGCCAGCAGATATCCCTCTGGAGATACGCAGTATTTT,CASRYPSGDTQYF
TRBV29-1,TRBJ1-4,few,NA,TGCAGCGTTCCCCAGGGGCTGAATGAAAAACTGTTTTTT,CSVPQGLNEKLFF
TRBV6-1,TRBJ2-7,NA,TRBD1,TGTGCCAGCACCTTAACGACAGGGGCCTCCTACGAGCAGTACTTC,CASTLTTGASYEQYF
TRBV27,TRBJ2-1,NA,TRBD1,TGTGCCAGCAGTTTAGACAACCGCCAGACAGGGGACGAGCAGTTCTTC,CASSLDNRQTGDEQFF
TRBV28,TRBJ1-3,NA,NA,TGTGCCAGCAACGATCCCCCGCCTTCTGGAAACACCATATATTTT,CASNDPPPSGNTIYF
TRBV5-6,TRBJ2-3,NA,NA,TGTGCCAGCAGCTATATGTTGGTGATAGATACGCAGTATTTT,CASSYMLVIDTQYF
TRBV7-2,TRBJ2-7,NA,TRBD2,TGTGCCAGCAGCCATCCGGGACTAGCGAACTACGAGCAGTACTTC,CASSHPGLANYEQYF
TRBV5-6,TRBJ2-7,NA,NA,TGTGCCAGCAGCGGGGGCCCAGTAGTAGAGCAGTACTTC,CASSGGPVVEQYF
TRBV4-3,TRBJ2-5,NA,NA,TGCGCCAGCAGCCAGGAGTCCGGGACTTCCTTGGTGTCGGAGACCCAGTACTTC,CASSQESGTSLVSETQYF
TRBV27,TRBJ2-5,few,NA,TGTGCCAGCAGGGGACTGGGCGCCCTGGAGACCCAGTACTTC,CASRGLGALETQYF
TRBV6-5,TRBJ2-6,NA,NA,TGTGCCAGCAGTGCCCGGGGCTCTGGGGCCAACGTCCTGACTTTC,CASSARGSGANVLTF
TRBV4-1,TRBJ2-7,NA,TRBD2,TGCGCCAGCAGCCCCTGGGCGGGAGTTGGGTACGAGCAGTACTTC,CASSPWAGVGYEQYF
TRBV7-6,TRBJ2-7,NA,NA,TGTGCCAGCAGCTTAGCACAGGCGCCCTACGAGCAGTACTTC,CASSLAQAPYEQYF
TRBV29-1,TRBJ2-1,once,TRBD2,TGCAGCGTTGAAGACCCCCGGACTAGCGGGGGGACTAATGAGCAGTTCTTC,CSVEDPRTSGGTNEQFF
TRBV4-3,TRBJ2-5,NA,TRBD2,TGCGCCAGCAGCCAAGATAGTCCCCTAGCGGGGGGGACGGAGGAGACCCAGTACTTC,CASSQDSPLAGGTEETQYF
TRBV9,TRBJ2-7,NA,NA,TGTGCCAGCAGCCCGCGGGACTCCTACGAGCAGTACTTC,CASSPRDSYEQYF
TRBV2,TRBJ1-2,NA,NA,TGTGCCAGCGGGGAATTCAGCGGGGGCGCCGACTATGGCTACACCTTC,CASGEFSGGADYGYTF
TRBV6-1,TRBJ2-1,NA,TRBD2,TGTGCCAGCAGTGAGCATAGGAGGGGACTAGCGGGAGGGCCGGGAGAGCAGTTCTTC,CASSEHRRGLAGGPGEQFF
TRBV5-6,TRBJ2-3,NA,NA,TGTGCCAGCAGCTCAAAGGGGCGCACAGATACGCAGTATTTT,CASSSKGRTDTQYF
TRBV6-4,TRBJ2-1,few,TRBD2,TGTGCCAGCAGTGACGTAGCGGGAACCAACAATGAGCAGTTCTTC,CASSDVAGTNNEQFF
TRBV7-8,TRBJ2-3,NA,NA,TGTGCCAGCAGGCCCGGAACCCCAGATACGCAGTATTTT,CASRPGTPDTQYF
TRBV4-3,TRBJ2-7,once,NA,TGCGCCAGCAGCCAAGGGGCAGGCGTCATCTACGAGCAGTACTTC,CASSQGAGVIYEQYF
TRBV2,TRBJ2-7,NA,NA,TGTGCCAGCAGTGAACCGCCGGAGGCAGTTATGTACGAGCAGTACTTC,CASSEPPEAVMYEQYF
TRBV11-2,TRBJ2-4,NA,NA,TGTGCCAGCAGCTTGGATACCGACATTCAGTACTTC,CASSLDTDIQYF
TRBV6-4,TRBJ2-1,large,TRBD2,TGTGCCAGCAGTGACTCGAGCGGGGGGAATGAGCAGTTCTTC,CASSDSSGGNEQFF
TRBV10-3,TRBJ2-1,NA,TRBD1,TGTGCCATCACAAGACAGGGGGCGGGGAATGAGCAGTTCTTC,CAITRQGAGNEQFF
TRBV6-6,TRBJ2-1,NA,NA,TGTGCCAGCGCCTTTGGGTCCTACAATGAGCAGTTCTTC,CASAFGSYNEQFF
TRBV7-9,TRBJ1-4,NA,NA,TGTGCCAGCAGCTTCCAGAATGAAAAACTGTTTTTT,CASSFQNEKLFF
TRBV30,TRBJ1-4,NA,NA,TGTGCCTGTAACCCAAAGGACGAAAAACTGTTTTTT,CACNPKDEKLFF
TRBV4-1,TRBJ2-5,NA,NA,TGCGCCAGCAGCCAAGATACCAGGGATACAACGCGAGAGACCCAGTACTTC,CASSQDTRDTTRETQYF
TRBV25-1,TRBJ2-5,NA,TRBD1,TGTGCCAGCAGTCGCCCTTGGACTGGGACAGGGCAACCGGCCCAGTACTTC,CASSRPWTGTGQPAQYF
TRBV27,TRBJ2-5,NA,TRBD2,TGTGCCAGCAGTGTGCTAGCGGGGGGGCGGGGAGAGACCCAGTACTTC,CASSVLAGGRGETQYF
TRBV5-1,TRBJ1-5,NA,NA,TGCGCCAGCAGCTTGGGGGGCCCCGCAAATCAGCCCCAGCATTTT,CASSLGGPANQPQHF
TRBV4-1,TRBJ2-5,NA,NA,TGCGCCAGCAGCCGACTCCTTCGGAGTTCCCGGGAGACCCAGTACTTC,CASSRLLRSSRETQYF
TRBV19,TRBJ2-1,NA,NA,TGTGCCAGTAGTAAACTGTCCTACAATGAGCAGTTCTTC,CASSKLSYNEQFF
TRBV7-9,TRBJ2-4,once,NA,TGTGCCAGCAGCTTAACAGGGTCCAAAAACATTCAGTACTTC,CASSLTGSKNIQYF
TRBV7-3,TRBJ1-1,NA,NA,TGTGCCAGCAGCCAGAGTGTGGACACTGAAGCTTTCTTT,CASSQSVDTEAFF
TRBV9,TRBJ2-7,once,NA,TGTGCCAGCAGCGTCTTAGGGTCCTACGAGCAGTACTTC,CASSVLGSYEQYF
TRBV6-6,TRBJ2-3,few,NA,TGTGCCAGCAGTCAGAGCGGGTATGGCACAGATACGCAGTATTTT,CASSQSGYGTDTQYF
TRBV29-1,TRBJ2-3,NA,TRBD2,TGCAGCGTGGATCCGGGACTAGTCGAAGATACGCAGTATTTT,CSVDPGLVEDTQYF
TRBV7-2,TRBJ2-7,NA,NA,TGTGCCAGCAACCCTCTTGACGGATACGAGCAGTACTTC,CASNPLDGYEQYF
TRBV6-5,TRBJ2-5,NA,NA,TGTGCCAGCAGCCCGCCGGGGGAGCGGGAGACCCAGTACTTC,CASSPPGERETQYF
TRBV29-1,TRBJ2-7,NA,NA,TGCAGCGTTGAGGACACCCTCTCCTACGAGCAGTACTTC,CSVEDTLSYEQYF
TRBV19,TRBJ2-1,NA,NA,TGTGCCAGTATGCTTGCAGGAGGGCCTTTGGATGAGCAGTTCTTC,CASMLAGGPLDEQFF
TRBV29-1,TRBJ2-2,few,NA,TGCAGCGTTGACGGGAAAGGGGATCCCGGGGAGCTGTTTTTT,CSVDGKGDPGELFF
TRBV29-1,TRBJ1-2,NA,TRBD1,TGCAGCGGAGAAGGACAGGGATATGGCTACACCTTC,CSGEGQGYGYTF
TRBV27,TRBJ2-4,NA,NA,TGTGCCAGCAGGGGATTAGCCAAAAACATTCAGTACTTC,CASRGLAKNIQYF
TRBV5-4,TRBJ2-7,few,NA,TGTGCCAGCAGTCCACGCGTCTCTGACGAGCAGTACTTC,CASSPRVSDEQYF
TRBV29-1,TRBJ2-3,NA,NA,TGCAGCGTTGAAGGGAACACAGATACGCAGTATTTT,CSVEGNTDTQYF
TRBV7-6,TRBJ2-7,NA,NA,TGTGCCAGCAGCTTCGGGACCAACTACGAGCAGTACTTC,CASSFGTNYEQYF
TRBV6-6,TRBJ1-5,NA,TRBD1,TGTGCCAGAAAACAGGGGTGCAACCATAGCAATCAGCCCCAGCATTTT,CARKQGCNHSNQPQHF
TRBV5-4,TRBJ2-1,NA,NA,TGTGCCAGCAGCGGGGAGGGACAGGACTCCTACAATGAGCAGTTCTTC,CASSGEGQDSYNEQFF
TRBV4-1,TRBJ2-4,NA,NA,TGCGCCAGCAGCCAAGATACATGGCAGGGCAAAAACATTCAGTACTTC,CASSQDTWQGKNIQYF
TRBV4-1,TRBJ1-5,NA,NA,TGCGCCAGCAGCCCCATGGCCAATCAGCCCCAGCATTTT,CASSPMANQPQHF
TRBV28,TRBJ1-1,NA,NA,TGTGCCAGCAGTTTAGCGGTTAACACTGAAGCTTTCTTT,CASSLAVNTEAFF